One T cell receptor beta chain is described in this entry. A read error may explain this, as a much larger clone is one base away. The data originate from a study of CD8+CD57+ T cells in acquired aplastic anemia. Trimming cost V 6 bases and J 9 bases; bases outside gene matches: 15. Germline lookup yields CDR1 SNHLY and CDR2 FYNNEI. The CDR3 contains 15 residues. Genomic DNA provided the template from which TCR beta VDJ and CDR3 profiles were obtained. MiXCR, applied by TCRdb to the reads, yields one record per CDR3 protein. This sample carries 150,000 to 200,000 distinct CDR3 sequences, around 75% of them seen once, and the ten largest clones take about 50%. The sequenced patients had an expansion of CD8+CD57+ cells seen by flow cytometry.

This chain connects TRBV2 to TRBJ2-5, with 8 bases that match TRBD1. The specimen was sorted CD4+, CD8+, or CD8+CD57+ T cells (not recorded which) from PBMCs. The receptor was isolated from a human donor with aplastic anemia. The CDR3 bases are TGTGCCAGCAGCCGTTCGACAGGGGTTGCGGAGGCCCAGTACTTC. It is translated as CASSRSTGVAEAQYF.